The rows below give T cell receptor beta chains drawn from one sample of a study of OX40 agonist ivuxolimab in advanced cancers. The protocol was immunoSEQ multiplex PCR, while the TCRdb copy is restricted to in-frame clones and leaves out a portion. The table has 75,000 to 90,000 clones, approximately 85% seen once; the top ten hold less than 2.5%. The sample was CD4+ or CD8+ T cells sorted from blood, taken in a trial of the OX40 agonist ivuxolimab. The receptor source for this set is an adult with an advanced solid tumor such as melanoma, head and neck, liver or kidney cancer. The CDR3 runs from the conserved cysteine through the conserved F or W. Fields, in order: D gene, J gene, V gene, clone size, CDR3 DNA, CDR3 protein. D genes are given only for firm matches. Some rows have no size entry. The others give once, few or many, or a class for an expanded clone.

TRBD2 | TRBJ2-2 | TRBV9 | - | TGTGCCAGCAGCGTAGCTGGGACTAGCGGGATCGGGGAGCTGTTTTTT | CASSVAGTSGIGELFF
- | TRBJ1-1 | TRBV5-1 | - | TGCGCCAGCAGCTTGTTGGGCGGCAACACTGAAGCTTTCTTT | CASSLLGGNTEAFF
TRBD1 | TRBJ2-7 | TRBV7-8 | - | TGTGCCAGCAGCTTAGCGAGCGGGACAGGGGGCTTCGACGAGCAGTACTTC | CASSLASGTGGFDEQYF
- | TRBJ1-2 | TRBV6-5 | - | TGTGCCAGCAGTTACAACCAGGTTGCCGCGTATGGCTACACCTTC | CASSYNQVAAYGYTF
- | TRBJ1-1 | TRBV6-5 | - | TGTGCCAGCAGTTACTCGGTCAGGGGCACTGAAGCTTTCTTT | CASSYSVRGTEAFF
TRBD1 | TRBJ1-1 | TRBV18 | - | TGTGCCAGCTCACCACCCGGGACAGGTAGCACTGAAGCTTTCTTT | CASSPPGTGSTEAFF
TRBD1 | TRBJ1-1 | TRBV4-2 | - | TGTGCCAGCAGCAGGGGACAGTTGAACACTGAAGCTTTCTTT | CASSRGQLNTEAFF
- | TRBJ1-1 | TRBV18 | once | TGTGCCAGCTCACTCAACACATACACTGAAGCTTTCTTT | CASSLNTYTEAFF
TRBD2 | TRBJ2-5 | TRBV7-9 | - | TGTGCCAGCAGCTCCGGGACTAGCGACCCAGAGACCCAGTACTTC | CASSSGTSDPETQYF
TRBD2 | TRBJ2-7 | TRBV11-2 | - | TGTGCCAGCATACCGAGAGTGGCTAGCGGGCCGGCGGGTGAGCAGTACTTC | CASIPRVASGPAGEQYF
- | TRBJ1-5 | TRBV28 | - | TGTGCCAGCAGTTTATGGGGGGGCGAGCAGCCCCAGCATTTT | CASSLWGGEQPQHF
- | TRBJ1-2 | TRBV19 | - | TGTGCCAGTAGTATAGGGGTGAATAACTATGGCTACACCTTC | CASSIGVNNYGYTF
TRBD2 | TRBJ2-7 | TRBV18 | - | TGTGCCAGCTCACCGGCTGGGGACTACTACGAGCAGTACTTC | CASSPAGDYYEQYF
- | TRBJ2-5 | TRBV28 | - | TGTGCCAGCAGTTTCCCCGGAGCAGAGACCCAGTACTTC | CASSFPGAETQYF
- | TRBJ2-1 | TRBV2 | - | TGTGCCAGCACGGAACAGACAGCCTACAATGAGCAGTTCTTC | CASTEQTAYNEQFF
- | TRBJ2-7 | TRBV28 | once | TGTGCCAGCAACGGTATTCTAGACGAGCAGTACTTC | CASNGILDEQYF
- | TRBJ1-2 | TRBV5-6 | - | TGTGCCAGCAGCTTTGGGGGACATTCGGGCTATGGCTACACCTTC | CASSFGGHSGYGYTF
- | TRBJ1-2 | TRBV7-9 | - | TGTGCCAGCAGCTTAGCGCAAGGGTCCTATGGCTACACCTTC | CASSLAQGSYGYTF
- | TRBJ2-5 | TRBV5-1 | - | TGCGCCAGCAGCTTGGGGTCGGGGGAGACCCAGTACTTC | CASSLGSGETQYF
- | TRBJ1-2 | TRBV6-6 | - | TGTGCCAGCAGCTCGAGTGGGTCAGAGGGTGGCTACACCTTC | CASSSSGSEGGYTF
- | TRBJ2-4 | TRBV6-5 | - | TGTGCCAGCAGTTCAGGGCCAAACAGGGACATTCAGTACTTC | CASSSGPNRDIQYF
TRBD2 | TRBJ2-5 | TRBV7-9 | - | TGTGCCAGCAGCTTAGGAGCGGGGGTGGAGACCCAGTACTTC | CASSLGAGVETQYF
- | TRBJ2-2 | TRBV19 | - | TGTGCCAGTAGTGTCGGAGAGCTGGGCGGGGAGCTGTTTTTT | CASSVGELGGELFF
- | TRBJ1-1 | TRBV15 | - | TGTGCCACCAGCAGAGATTCCTACGGGAAAACTGAAGCTTTCTTT | CATSRDSYGKTEAFF
- | TRBJ2-7 | TRBV28 | - | TGTGCCAGCCGGACGGGACAAGGAATCTACGAGCAGTACTTC | CASRTGQGIYEQYF
- | TRBJ2-1 | TRBV4-3 | - | TGCGCCAGCAGCCAAGAGAGGCGCTCCTACAATGAGCAGTTCTTC | CASSQERRSYNEQFF
TRBD1 | TRBJ1-5 | TRBV28 | - | TGTGCCAGCAGTGGGACAGGGGTTAGCAATCAGCCCCAGCATTTT | CASSGTGVSNQPQHF
- | TRBJ2-7 | TRBV4-1 | - | TGCGCCAGCAGCCAACTCCTCCCTCCGACTTTCAGCTACGAGCAGTACTTC | CASSQLLPPTFSYEQYF
- | TRBJ2-7 | TRBV10-1 | few | TGCGCCAGCAGTGACTGGGTAGCCAGGCCCTACGAGCAGTACTTC | CASSDWVARPYEQYF
- | TRBJ1-6 | TRBV5-1 | - | TGCGCCAGCAGCTTAATGTATATGTCACAGGGAAATTCACCCCTCCACTTT | CASSLMYMSQGNSPLHF
TRBD2 | TRBJ2-1 | TRBV18 | - | TGTGCCAGCTCGCTCCTGGGAGGGGCTCCTGAGCAGTTCTTC | CASSLLGGAPEQFF
- | TRBJ1-1 | TRBV28 | - | TGTGCCAGCAGTTTACCCGGCGGGGACTCCCGGGCAGGCACTGAAGCTTTCTTT | CASSLPGGDSRAGTEAFF
- | TRBJ2-5 | TRBV4-3 | - | TGCGCCAGCAGCCAAGGGACGACCCAAGAGACCCAGTACTTC | CASSQGTTQETQYF
- | TRBJ1-6 | TRBV15 | - | TGTGCCACCAGCTACACCAGGGGTTCACCCCTCCACTTT | CATSYTRGSPLHF
- | TRBJ1-6 | TRBV19 | - | TGTGCCAGTAGTATACAGGCCAAACCCCTCCACTTT | CASSIQAKPLHF
- | TRBJ2-5 | TRBV7-9 | - | TGTGCCAGCAGCCTGGCCGGGACCCCGCCAGGGACCCAGTACTTC | CASSLAGTPPGTQYF
- | TRBJ2-3 | TRBV5-4 | once | TGTGCCAGCAGCTTGGTTCTAGCTGTTGGGGATACGCAGTATTTT | CASSLVLAVGDTQYF